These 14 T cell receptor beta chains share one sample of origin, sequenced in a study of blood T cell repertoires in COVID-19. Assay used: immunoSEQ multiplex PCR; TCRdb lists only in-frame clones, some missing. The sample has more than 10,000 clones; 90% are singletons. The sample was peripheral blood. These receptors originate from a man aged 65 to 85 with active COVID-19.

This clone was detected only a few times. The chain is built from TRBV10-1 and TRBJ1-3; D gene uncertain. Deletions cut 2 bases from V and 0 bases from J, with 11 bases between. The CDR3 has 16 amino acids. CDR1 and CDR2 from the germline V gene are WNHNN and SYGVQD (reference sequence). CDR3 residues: CASSENLFNSGNTIYF. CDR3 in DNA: TGCGCCAGCAGTGAGAACTTGTTTAACTCTGGAAACACCATATATTTT.

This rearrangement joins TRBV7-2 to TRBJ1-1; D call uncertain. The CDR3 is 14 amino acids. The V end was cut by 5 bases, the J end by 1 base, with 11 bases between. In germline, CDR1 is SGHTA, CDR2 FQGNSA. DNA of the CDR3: TGTGCCAGCAGCCCGGGGTGGGGGAACACTGAAGCTTTCTTT. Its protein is CASSPGWGNTEAFF.

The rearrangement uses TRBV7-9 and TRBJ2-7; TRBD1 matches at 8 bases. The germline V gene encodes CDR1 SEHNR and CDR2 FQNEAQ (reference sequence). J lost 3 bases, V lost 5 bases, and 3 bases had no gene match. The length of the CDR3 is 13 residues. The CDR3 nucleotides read TGTGCCAGCAGCCGGGACAGGATCTACGAGCAGTACTTC. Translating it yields CASSRDRIYEQYF.

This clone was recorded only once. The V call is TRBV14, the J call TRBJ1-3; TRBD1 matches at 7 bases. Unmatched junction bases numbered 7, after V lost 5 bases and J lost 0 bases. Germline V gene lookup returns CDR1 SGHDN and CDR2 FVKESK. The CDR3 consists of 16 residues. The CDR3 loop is CASSSRTGSSGNTIYF. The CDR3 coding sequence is TGTGCCAGCAGCTCTCGGACAGGTTCCTCTGGAAACACCATATATTTT. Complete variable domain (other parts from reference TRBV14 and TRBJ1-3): EAGVTQFPSHSVIEKGQTVTLRCDPISGHDNLYWYRRVMGKEIKFLLHFVKESKQDESGMPNNRFLAERTGGTYSTLKVQPAELEDSGVYFCASSSRTGSSGNTIYFGEGSWLTVV.

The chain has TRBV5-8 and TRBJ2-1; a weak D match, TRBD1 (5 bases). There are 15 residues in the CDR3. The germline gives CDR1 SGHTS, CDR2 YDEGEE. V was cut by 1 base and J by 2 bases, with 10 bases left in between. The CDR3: CASSLWGPAYNEQFF. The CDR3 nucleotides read TGTGCCAGCAGCTTGTGGGGCCCGGCCTACAATGAGCAGTTCTTC.

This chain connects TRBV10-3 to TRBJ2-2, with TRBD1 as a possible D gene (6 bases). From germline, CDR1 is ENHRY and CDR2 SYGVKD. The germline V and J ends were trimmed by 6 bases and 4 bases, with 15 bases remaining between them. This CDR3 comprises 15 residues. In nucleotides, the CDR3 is TGTGCCATCAGAGCGGAACAGGGCTCCACCGGGGAGCTGTTTTTT. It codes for CAIRAEQGSTGELFF.

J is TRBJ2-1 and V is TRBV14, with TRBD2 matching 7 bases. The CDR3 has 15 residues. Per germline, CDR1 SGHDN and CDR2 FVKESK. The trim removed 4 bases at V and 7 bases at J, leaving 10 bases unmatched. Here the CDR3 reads CASSLLGLGTNEQFF. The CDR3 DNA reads TGTGCCAGCAGCCTTTTAGGACTAGGTACTAATGAGCAGTTCTTC.

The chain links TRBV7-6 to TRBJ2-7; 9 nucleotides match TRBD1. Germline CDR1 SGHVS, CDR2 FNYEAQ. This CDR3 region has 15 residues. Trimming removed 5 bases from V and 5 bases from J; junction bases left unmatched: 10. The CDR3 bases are TGTGCCAGCAGCCCCGCCGGGACAGGGACCCACGAGCAGTACTTC. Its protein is CASSPAGTGTHEQYF.

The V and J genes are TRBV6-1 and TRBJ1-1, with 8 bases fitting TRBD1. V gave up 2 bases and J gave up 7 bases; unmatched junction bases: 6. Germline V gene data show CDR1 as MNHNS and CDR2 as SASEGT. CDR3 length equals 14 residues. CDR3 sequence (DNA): TGTGCCAGCAGTGAAAGGGACAGGCGGATTGAAGCTTTCTTT. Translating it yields CASSERDRRIEAFF.

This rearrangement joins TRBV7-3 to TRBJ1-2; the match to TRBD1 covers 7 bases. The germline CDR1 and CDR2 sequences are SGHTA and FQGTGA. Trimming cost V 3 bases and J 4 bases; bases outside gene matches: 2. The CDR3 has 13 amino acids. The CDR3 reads CASSLTGIYGYTF. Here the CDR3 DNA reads TGTGCCAGCAGCTTGACAGGGATCTATGGCTACACCTTC.

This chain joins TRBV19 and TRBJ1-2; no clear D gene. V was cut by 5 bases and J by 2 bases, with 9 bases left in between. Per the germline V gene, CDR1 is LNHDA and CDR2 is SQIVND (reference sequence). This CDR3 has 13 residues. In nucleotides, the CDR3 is TGTGCCAGTAGTTTCCAGGCCAACTATGGCTACACCTTC. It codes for CASSFQANYGYTF. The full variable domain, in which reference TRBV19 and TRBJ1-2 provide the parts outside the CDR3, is DGGITQSPKYLFRKEGQNVTLSCEQNLNHDAMYWYRQDPGQGLRLIYYSQIVNDFQKGDIAEGYSVSREKKESFPLTVTSAQKNPTAFYLCASSFQANYGYTFGSGTRLTVV.

CDR3 protein: CASSFLRAGAGNQPQHF. The CDR3 DNA sequence: TGTGCCAGCAGCTTCCTCCGAGCGGGGGCAGGCAATCAGCCCCAGCATTTT. The chain carries TRBV7-2 and TRBJ1-5; a weak D match, TRBD1 (6 bases). The CDR3 totals 17 residues. CDR1 is SGHTA and CDR2 is FQGNSA in the germline V gene. The V end lost 3 bases, the J end lost 2 bases, and 17 bases lay between the germline ends.

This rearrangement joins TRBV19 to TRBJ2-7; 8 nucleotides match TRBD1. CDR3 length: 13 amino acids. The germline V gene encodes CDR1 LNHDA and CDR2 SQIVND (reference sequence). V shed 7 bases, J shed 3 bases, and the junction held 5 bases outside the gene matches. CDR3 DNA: TGTGCCAGTAACCTAGGACAGGGCTACGAGCAGTACTTC. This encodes CASNLGQGYEQYF.

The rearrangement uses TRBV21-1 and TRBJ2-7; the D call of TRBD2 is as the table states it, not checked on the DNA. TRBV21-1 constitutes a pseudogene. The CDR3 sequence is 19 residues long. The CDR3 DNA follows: TGTGCCAGCAGCAAATGGGGGACGGGAGGGGCCCAAAAATCGTACGAGCAGTACTTC. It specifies CASSKWGTGGAQKSYEQYF.